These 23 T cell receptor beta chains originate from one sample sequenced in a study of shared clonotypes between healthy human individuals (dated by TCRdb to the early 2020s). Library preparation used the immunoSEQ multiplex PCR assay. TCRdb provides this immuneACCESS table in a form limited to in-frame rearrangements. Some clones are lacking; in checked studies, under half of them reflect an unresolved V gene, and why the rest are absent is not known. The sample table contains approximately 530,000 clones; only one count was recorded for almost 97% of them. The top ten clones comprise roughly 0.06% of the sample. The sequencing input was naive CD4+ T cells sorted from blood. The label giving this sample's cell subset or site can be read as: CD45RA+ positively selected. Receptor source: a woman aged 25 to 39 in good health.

CDR3 in amino acids: CASSRDRRWSTIYF. The CDR3 nucleotides read TGTGCCAGCAGCCGGGACAGGCGGTGGAGCACCATATATTTT. The chain joins TRBV7-9 to TRBJ1-3; 8 bases align to TRBD1. The ends lost 5 bases at V and 9 bases at J; junction bases unmatched: 9. This CDR3 comprises 14 residues. CDR1 SEHNR and CDR2 FQNEAQ come from the germline V gene (reference sequence).

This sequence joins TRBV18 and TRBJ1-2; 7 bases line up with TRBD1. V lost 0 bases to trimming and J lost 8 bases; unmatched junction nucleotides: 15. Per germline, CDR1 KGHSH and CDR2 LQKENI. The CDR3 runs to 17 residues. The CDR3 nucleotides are TGTGCCAGCTCACCACCCAGGAGTCAGGGGGATTTTCGCGGCTACACCTTC. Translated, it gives CASSPPRSQGDFRGYTF.

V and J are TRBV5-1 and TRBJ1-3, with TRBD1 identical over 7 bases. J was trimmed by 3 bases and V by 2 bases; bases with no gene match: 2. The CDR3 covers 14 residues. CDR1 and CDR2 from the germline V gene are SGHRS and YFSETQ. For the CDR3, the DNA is TGCGCCAGCAGCTTCACAGGGGTTGGAAACACCATATATTTT. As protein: CASSFTGVGNTIYF.

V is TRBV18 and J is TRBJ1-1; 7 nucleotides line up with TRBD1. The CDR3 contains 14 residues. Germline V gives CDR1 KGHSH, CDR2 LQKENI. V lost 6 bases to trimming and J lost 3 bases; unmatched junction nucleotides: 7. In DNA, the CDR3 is TGTGCCAGCTCGACAGGGTATGTGGACACTGAAGCTTTCTTT. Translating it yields CASSTGYVDTEAFF.

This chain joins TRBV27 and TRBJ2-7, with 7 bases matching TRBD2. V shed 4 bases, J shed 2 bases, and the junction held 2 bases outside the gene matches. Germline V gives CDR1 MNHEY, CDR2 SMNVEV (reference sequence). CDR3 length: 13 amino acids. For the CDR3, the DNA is TGTGCCAGCAGTTCCGGACTAGCCTACGAGCAGTACTTC. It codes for CASSSGLAYEQYF.

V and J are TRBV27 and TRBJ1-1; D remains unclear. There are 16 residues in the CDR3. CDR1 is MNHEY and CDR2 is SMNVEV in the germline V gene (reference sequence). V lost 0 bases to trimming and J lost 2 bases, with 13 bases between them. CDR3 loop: CASSLSTGLLNTEAFF. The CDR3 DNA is TGTGCCAGCAGTTTATCTACGGGCCTACTTAACACTGAAGCTTTCTTT.

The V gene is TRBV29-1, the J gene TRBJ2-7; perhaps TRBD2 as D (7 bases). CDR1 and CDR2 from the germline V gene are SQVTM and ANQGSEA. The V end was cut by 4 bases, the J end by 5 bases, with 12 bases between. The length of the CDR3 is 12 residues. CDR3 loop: CSVVRGADEQYF. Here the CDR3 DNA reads TGCAGCGTTGTCCGGGGGGCCGACGAGCAGTACTTC.

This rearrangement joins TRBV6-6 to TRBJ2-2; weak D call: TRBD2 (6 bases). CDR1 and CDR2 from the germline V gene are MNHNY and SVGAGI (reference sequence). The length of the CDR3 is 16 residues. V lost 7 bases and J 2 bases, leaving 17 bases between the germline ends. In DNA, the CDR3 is TGTGCCAGCAATCTAGGAGGGAGCCACAACACCGGGGAGCTGTTTTTT. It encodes CASNLGGSHNTGELFF.

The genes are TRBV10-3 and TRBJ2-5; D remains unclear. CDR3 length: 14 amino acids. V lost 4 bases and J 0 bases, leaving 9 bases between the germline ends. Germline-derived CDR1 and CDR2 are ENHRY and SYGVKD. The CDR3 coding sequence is TGTGCCATCAGTGTTGGTGGAAACCAAGAGACCCAGTACTTC. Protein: CAISVGGNQETQYF.

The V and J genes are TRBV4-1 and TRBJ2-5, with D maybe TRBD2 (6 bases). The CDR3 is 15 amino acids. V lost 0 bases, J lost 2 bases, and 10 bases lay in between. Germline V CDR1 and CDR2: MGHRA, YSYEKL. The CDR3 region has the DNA TGCGCCAGCAGCCAAGATTATGCGGGGCAAGAGACCCAGTACTTC. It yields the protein CASSQDYAGQETQYF.

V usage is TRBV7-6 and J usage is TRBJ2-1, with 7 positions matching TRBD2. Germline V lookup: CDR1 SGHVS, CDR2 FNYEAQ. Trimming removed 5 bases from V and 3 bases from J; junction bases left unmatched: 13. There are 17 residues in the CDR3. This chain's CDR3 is CASSPRTFLAVYNEQFF. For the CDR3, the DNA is TGTGCCAGCAGCCCCAGGACTTTCCTAGCGGTCTACAATGAGCAGTTCTTC.

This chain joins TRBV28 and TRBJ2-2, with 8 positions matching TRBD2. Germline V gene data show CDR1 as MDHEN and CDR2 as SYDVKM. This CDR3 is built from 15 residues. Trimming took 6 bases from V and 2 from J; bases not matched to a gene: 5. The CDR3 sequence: CASRKTSANTGELFF. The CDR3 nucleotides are TGTGCCAGCAGGAAGACTAGCGCTAACACCGGGGAGCTGTTTTTT.

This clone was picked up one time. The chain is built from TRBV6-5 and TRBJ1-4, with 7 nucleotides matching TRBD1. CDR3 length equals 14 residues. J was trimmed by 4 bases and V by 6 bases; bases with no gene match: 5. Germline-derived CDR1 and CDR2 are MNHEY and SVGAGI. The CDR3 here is CASSIDRDNEKLFF. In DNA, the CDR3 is TGTGCCAGCAGCATCGACAGGGATAATGAAAAACTGTTTTTT.

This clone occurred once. Written as DNA, the CDR3 is TGTGCCAGCAGCTTAGTAGCGGGGATATCCTACGAGCAGTACTTC. Amino acid sequence: CASSLVAGISYEQYF. This chain uses TRBV7-2 with TRBJ2-7, with 8 positions matching TRBD2. This CDR3 spans 15 amino acids. Germline V gives CDR1 SGHTA, CDR2 FQGNSA. V was pared by 1 base and J by 1 base, with 3 bases of the junction left unmatched.

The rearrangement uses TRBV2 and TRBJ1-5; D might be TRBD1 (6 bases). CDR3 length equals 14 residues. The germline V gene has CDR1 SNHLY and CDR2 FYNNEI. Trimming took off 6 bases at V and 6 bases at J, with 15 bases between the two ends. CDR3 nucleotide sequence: TGTGCCAGCAGCGGGGGCAGGGGAGGTCAGCCCCAGCATTTT. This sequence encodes CASSGGRGGQPQHF.

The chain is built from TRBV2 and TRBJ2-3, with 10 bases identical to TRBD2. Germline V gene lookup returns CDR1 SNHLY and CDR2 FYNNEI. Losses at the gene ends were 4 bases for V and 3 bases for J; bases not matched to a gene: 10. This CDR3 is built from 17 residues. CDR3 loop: CASSVPASGSGTDTQYF. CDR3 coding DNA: TGTGCCAGCAGTGTCCCGGCTAGCGGGAGTGGAACAGATACGCAGTATTTT.

The CDR3 loop reads CSVGYEAFF. The CDR3 coding sequence is TGCAGCGTTGGGTATGAAGCTTTCTTT. This chain links TRBV29-1 with TRBJ1-1; D gene uncertain. The CDR3 is 9 amino acids. Trimming cost V 4 bases and J 7 bases, with 4 bases left between them. Germline values: CDR1 SQVTM, CDR2 ANQGSEA.

CDR3 coding DNA: TGTGCCAGCAGGGACGCTCCCCCGAACACTGAAGCTTTCTTT. This gives the protein CASRDAPPNTEAFF. This chain links TRBV6-6 with TRBJ1-1; D gene uncertain. Trimming removed 6 bases from V and 1 base from J, with 12 bases in between. This CDR3 comprises 14 residues. From germline, CDR1 is MNHNY and CDR2 SVGAGI (reference sequence).

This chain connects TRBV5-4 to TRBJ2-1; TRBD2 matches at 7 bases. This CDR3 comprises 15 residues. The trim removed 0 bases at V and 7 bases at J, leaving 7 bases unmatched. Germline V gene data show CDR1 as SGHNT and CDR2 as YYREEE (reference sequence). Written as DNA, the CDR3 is TGTGCCAGCAGCTTGGGCGCCGCGGGAGTAAATGAGCAGTTCTTC. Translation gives CASSLGAAGVNEQFF.

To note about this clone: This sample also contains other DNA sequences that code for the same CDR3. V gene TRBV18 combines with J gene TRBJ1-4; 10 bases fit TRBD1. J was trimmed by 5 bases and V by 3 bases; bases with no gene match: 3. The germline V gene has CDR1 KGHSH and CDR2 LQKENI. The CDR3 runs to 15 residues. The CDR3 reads CASSPPGQGNEKLFF. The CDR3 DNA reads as TGTGCCAGCTCACCCCCGGGACAGGGGAATGAAAAACTGTTTTTT.

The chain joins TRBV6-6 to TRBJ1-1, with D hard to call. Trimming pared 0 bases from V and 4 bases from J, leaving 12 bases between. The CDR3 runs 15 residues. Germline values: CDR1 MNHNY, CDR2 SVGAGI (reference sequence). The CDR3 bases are TGTGCCAGCAGTTACTCAGCCGGGAGCGGCACTGAAGCTTTCTTT. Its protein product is CASSYSAGSGTEAFF.

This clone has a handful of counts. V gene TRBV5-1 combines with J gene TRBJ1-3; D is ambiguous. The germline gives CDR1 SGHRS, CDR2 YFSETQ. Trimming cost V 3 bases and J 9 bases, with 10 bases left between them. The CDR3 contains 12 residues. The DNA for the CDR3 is TGCGCCAGCAGCTCGGAGGGAGGCACCATATATTTT. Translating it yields CASSSEGGTIYF.

Here the CDR3 reads CASSRGRDSNQPQHF. The CDR3 DNA follows: TGTGCCAGCTCTCGGGGGAGAGATAGCAATCAGCCCCAGCATTTT. The chain carries TRBV18 and TRBJ1-5, with D possibly TRBD1 on 5 matching bases. Germline V gene lookup returns CDR1 KGHSH and CDR2 LQKENI. This CDR3 region has 15 residues. The V gene lost 6 bases and the J gene lost 0 bases, with 12 bases spanning the gap.